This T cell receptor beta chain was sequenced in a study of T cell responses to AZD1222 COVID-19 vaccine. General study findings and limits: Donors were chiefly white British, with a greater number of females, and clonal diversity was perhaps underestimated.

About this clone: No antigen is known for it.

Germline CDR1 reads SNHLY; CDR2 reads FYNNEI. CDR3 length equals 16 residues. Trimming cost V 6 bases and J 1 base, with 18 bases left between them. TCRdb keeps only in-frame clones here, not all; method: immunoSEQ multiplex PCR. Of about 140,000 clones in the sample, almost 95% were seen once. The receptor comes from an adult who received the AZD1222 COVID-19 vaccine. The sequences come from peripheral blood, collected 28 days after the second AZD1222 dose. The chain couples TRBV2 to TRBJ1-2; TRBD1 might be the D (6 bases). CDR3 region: CASRYSQGILNYGYTF. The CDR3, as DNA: TGTGCCAGCAGATACTCACAGGGAATCCTTAACTATGGCTACACCTTC.